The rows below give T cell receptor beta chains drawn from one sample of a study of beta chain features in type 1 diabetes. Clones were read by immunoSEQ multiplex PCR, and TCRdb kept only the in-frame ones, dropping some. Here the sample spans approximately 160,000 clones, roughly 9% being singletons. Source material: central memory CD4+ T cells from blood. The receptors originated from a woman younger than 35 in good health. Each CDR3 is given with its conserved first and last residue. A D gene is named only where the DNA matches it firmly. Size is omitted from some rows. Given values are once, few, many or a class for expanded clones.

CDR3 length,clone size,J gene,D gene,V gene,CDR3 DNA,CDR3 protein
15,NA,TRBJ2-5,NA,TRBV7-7,TGTGCTAGCAGCCGATCGGGGGTTGTTCGAGAGACCCAGTACTTC,CASSRSGVVRETQYF
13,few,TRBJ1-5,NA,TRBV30,TGTGCCTGGAGCAAAGGGAGCGATCAGCCCCAGCATTTT,CAWSKGSDQPQHF
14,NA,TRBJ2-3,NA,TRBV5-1,TGCGCCAGCAATGAGGCGGGGAACACAGATACGCAGTATTTT,CASNEAGNTDTQYF
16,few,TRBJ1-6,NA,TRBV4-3,TGCGCCAGCAGCCCCAGAACCGGGACTCCTGATTCACCCCTCCACTTT,CASSPRTGTPDSPLHF
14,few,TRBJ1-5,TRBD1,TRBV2,TGTGCCAGCAGTGACAAGCAGACAGGGCGGGTATTGCATTTT,CASSDKQTGRVLHF
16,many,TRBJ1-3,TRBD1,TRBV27,TGTGCCAGCAGTTTAACAGGGGACGAAGTCGGAAACACCATATATTTT,CASSLTGDEVGNTIYF
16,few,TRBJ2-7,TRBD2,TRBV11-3,TGTGCCAGCAGCCTAGAGGGGAGCGGGAGAAACTACGAGCAGTACTTC,CASSLEGSGRNYEQYF
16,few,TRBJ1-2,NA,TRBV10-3,TGTGCCATCAGTGAGTCGAGTCGGGGTCCTAACTATGGCTACACCTTC,CAISESSRGPNYGYTF
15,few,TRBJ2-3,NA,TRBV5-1,TGCGCCAGCAGCTGGAACGAGGGAGGCGCAGATACGCAGTATTTT,CASSWNEGGADTQYF
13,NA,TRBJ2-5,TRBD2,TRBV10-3,TGTGCCATCAGTGGACTAGCGGAAGAGACCCAGTACTTC,CAISGLAEETQYF
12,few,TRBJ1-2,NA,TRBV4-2,TGTGCCAGCAGCCAAGGCGGGCGGGGCTACACCTTC,CASSQGGRGYTF
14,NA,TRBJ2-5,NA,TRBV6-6,TGTGCCAGCAGGGCGACAGGAGCGGGGGAGACCCAGTACTTC,CASRATGAGETQYF
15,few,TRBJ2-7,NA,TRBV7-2,TGTGCCAGCAGCTCAGGGGTAGGATTCAGCTACGAGCAGTACTTC,CASSSGVGFSYEQYF
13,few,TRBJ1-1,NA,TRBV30,TGTGCCTGGAACGGTAACAGGGACACTGAAGCTTTCTTT,CAWNGNRDTEAFF
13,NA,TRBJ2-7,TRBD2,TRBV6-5,TGTGCCGTACGTGGACTAGCGGGAATTGAGCAGTACTTC,CAVRGLAGIEQYF
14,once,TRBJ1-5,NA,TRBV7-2,TGTGCCAGCAGCTGGGGCAAGAGCAATCAGCCCCAGCATTTT,CASSWGKSNQPQHF
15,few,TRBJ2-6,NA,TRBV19,TGTGCCAGTAGTATTGGCCAATCTGGGGCCAACGTCCTGACTTTC,CASSIGQSGANVLTF
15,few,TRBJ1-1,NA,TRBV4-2,TGTGCCAGCAGCCAAGATCGGAGAGACGGCTCTGAAGCTTTCTTT,CASSQDRRDGSEAFF
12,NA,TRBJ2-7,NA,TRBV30,TGTGCCTGGGAGGGGGGGACCTACGAGCAGTACTTC,CAWEGGTYEQYF
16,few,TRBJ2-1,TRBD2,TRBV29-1,TGCAGCCTCTTGCCACGAACTAGCGGGGGGCTTGGTGAGCAGTTCTTC,CSLLPRTSGGLGEQFF
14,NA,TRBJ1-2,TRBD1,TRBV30,TGTGCCTGGAGTGGACAGGGGGTTGACTATGGCTACACCTTC,CAWSGQGVDYGYTF
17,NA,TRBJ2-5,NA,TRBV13,TGTGCCAGCAGCTTAAAGTATGTCGGGGGGCGTCAAGAGACCCAGTACTTC,CASSLKYVGGRQETQYF
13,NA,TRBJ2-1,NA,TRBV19,TGTGCCAGTAGGGAGTTCCTAGCCAATGAGCAGTTCTTC,CASREFLANEQFF
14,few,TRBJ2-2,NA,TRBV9,TGTGCCAGCAGCCCCCGGACTACCTCTGGGGAGCTGTTTTTT,CASSPRTTSGELFF
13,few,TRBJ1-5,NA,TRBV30,TGTGCCTGGAGAGGGAGCCTGAATCAGCCCCAGCATTTT,CAWRGSLNQPQHF
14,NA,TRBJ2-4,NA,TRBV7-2,TGTGCCAGCAGCTCAGACAGGGCCAAAAACATTCAGTACTTC,CASSSDRAKNIQYF
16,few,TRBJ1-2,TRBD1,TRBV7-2,TGTGCCAGCAGCTTAGTAACAGGGGTGACACTCAATGGCTACACCTTC,CASSLVTGVTLNGYTF
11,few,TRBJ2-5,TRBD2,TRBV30,TGTGCCTGGAGTGGAGGGGACTACCAGTACTTC,CAWSGGDYQYF
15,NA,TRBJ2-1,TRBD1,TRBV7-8,TGTGCCAGCAGCTTAACCCACAGGGGTTACAATGAGCAGTTCTTC,CASSLTHRGYNEQFF
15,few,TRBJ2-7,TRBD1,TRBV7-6,TGTGCCAGCAGCTTGGGGGGACAGGGAATTTACGAGCAGTACTTC,CASSLGGQGIYEQYF
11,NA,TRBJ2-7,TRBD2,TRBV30,TGTGCCTTAGGCGGGAGCTACGAGCAGTACTTC,CALGGSYEQYF
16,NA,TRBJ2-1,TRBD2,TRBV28,TGTGCCAGCAGTTTCCTAGCGGGAGGGCCCTACAATGAGCAGTTCTTC,CASSFLAGGPYNEQFF
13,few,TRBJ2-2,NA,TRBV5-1,TGCGCCAGCAGTCCGGGAGACACCGGGGAGCTGTTTTTT,CASSPGDTGELFF
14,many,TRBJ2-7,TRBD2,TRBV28,TGTGCCAGCAGTTTTCCCAGCGGGAGCATCCATCAACACTTC,CASSFPSGSIHQHF
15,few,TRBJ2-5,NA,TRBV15,TGTGCCACCAGCAGAGAGGCCAACCCCCAAGAGACCCAGTACTTC,CATSREANPQETQYF
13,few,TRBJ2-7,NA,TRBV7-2,TGTGCCAGCAGCTTAGTTAGGGGGTACGAGCAGTACTTC,CASSLVRGYEQYF
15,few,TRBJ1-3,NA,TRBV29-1,TGCAGCGTTGCCCCGCAGGCCCGCTCTGGAAACACCATATATTTT,CSVAPQARSGNTIYF
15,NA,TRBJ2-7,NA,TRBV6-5,TGTGCCAGCAGTTACTCGACAGTAGACTCCTACGAGCAGTACTTC,CASSYSTVDSYEQYF
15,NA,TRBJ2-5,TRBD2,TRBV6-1,TGTGCCAGCACGCCGATGGGACTAGCGGGGAGCACCCAGTACTTC,CASTPMGLAGSTQYF
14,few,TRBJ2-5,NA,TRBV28,TGTGCCAGCAGTTTAAGCCCTAGCCAAGAGACCCAGTACTTC,CASSLSPSQETQYF
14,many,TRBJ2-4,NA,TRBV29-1,TGCAGCGTTCAATTACAGGGATCCAAAAACATTCAGTACTTC,CSVQLQGSKNIQYF
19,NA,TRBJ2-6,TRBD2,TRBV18,TGTGCCAGCTCACCGATGGGGACTAGCGGACCCTCTGGGGCCAACGTCCTGACTTTC,CASSPMGTSGPSGANVLTF
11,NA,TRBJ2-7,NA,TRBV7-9,TGTGCCATCGAGACACGTAACGAGCAGTACTTC,CAIETRNEQYF
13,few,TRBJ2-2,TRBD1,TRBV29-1,TGCAGCGGACAACAGGGGTGGGACGGGGAGCTGTTTTTT,CSGQQGWDGELFF